A single sample gave rise to the 8 T cell receptor beta chains below, sequenced in a study of blood T cell repertoires in COVID-19. Profiling relied on immunoSEQ multiplex PCR, and the TCRdb table lists in-frame clones only, not all of them. The sample records around 60,000 clones, around four fifths being singletons. The material sequenced was peripheral blood. The receptors were sampled from a man younger than 40 with COVID-19, enrolled during active disease.

This chain joins TRBV4-1 and TRBJ2-5; 7 bases are shared with TRBD2. V was clipped by 0 bases and J by 5 bases; unmatched bases: 6. The CDR3 extends over 15 amino acids. CDR1 is MGHRA and CDR2 is YSYEKL in the germline V gene. Written as DNA, the CDR3 is TGCGCCAGCAGCCAAGACGGGCAGGGAGGGGAGACCCAGTACTTC. Translating it yields CASSQDGQGGETQYF.

J is TRBJ2-1 and V is TRBV5-5; tentative D call: TRBD2 (6 bases). The CDR3 runs to 17 residues. V lost 4 bases, J lost 3 bases, and 20 bases lay in between. CDR1 is SGHKS, CDR2 YYEKEE, per germline (reference sequence). The CDR3 DNA reads as TGTGCCAGCAGCAGGGACTTCTCCGAGGGTGTCTACAATGAGCAGTTCTTC. It codes for CASSRDFSEGVYNEQFF.

V gene TRBV2 combines with J gene TRBJ2-3; 9 bases match TRBD1. V lost 8 bases to trimming and J lost 0 bases; unmatched junction nucleotides: 18. CDR3 length: 19 amino acids. Germline CDR1 and CDR2: SNHLY and FYNNEI. The DNA for the CDR3 is TGTGCCAGCGATGGCGGGACAGGGCGTCTGTTTGGTAGCACAGATACGCAGTATTTT. It codes for CASDGGTGRLFGSTDTQYF. Supplemented by reference TRBV2 and TRBJ2-3, the full variable domain reads EPEVTQTPSHQVTQMGQEVILRCVPISNHLYFYWYRQILGQKVEFLVSFYNNEISEKSEIFDDQFSVERPDGSNFTLKIRSTKLEDSAMYFCASDGGTGRLFGSTDTQYFGPGTRLTVL.

On this clone itself: At the DNA level, this CDR3 is encoded by other sequences in the same sample as well. J is TRBJ2-2 and V is TRBV11-3, with D maybe TRBD2 (7 bases). From germline, CDR1 is SGHNT and CDR2 YENEEA. V shed 1 base and J shed 3 bases, with 12 bases lying between them. The CDR3 is made up of 16 amino acids. In DNA, the CDR3 is TGTGCCAGCAGCTTAGCCGGGGGGCCGTACACCGGGGAGCTGTTTTTT. Protein product: CASSLAGGPYTGELFF.

V gene TRBV11-2 combines with J gene TRBJ1-2; TRBD1 matches 9 bases. CDR3 length: 13 residues. Unmatched junction bases numbered 3, after V lost 0 bases and J lost 10 bases. Germline CDR1 is SGHAT and CDR2 is FQNNGV. The CDR3 sequence is CASSLEWDRVYTF. CDR3 in DNA: TGTGCCAGCAGCTTAGAGTGGGACAGGGTCTACACCTTC.

CDR3 sequence (DNA): TGTGCCAGCAGTGAGGGACAGGCGGAAGCTTTCTTT. It codes for CASSEGQAEAFF. The V call is TRBV12-3 or TRBV12-4, the J call TRBJ1-1; 8 bases are a match to TRBD1. CDR3 length: 12 residues. V lost 5 bases and J lost 8; bases outside the gene matches: 4.

The rearrangement uses TRBV4-2 and TRBJ2-3; 7 bases match TRBD2. CDR1 LGHNA and CDR2 YNFKEQ come from the germline V gene. The CDR3 sequence is 14 residues long. Trimming took 4 bases from V and 4 from J; bases not matched to a gene: 5. CDR3 amino acids: CASSPGGESDTQYF. The CDR3 DNA sequence: TGTGCCAGCAGCCCTGGGGGGGAGTCAGATACGCAGTATTTT.

The rearrangement links TRBV5-1 to TRBJ1-2, with TRBD1 matching 12 bases. The germline V gene has CDR1 SGHRS and CDR2 YFSETQ. V shed 2 bases and J 6 bases; nucleotides not matched to a gene: 11. The CDR3 is 17 residues long. The CDR3 DNA follows: TGCGCCAGCAGCTTCGACTCCGGGACAGGGGGCTTAGATGGCTACACCTTC. Residues: CASSFDSGTGGLDGYTF.